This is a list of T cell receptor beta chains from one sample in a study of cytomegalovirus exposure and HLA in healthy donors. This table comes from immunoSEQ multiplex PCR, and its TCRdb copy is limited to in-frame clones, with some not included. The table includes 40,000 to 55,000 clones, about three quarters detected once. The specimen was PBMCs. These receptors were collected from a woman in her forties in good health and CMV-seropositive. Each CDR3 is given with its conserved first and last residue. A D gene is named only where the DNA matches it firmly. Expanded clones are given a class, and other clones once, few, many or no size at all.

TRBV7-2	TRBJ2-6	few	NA	CASSLELPRSGANVLTF
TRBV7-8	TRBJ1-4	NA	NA	CASSRGQTTTNEKLFF
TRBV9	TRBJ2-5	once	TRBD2	CASSVAGGGETQYF
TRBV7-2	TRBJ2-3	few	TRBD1	CASSGRRLTGVTDTQYF
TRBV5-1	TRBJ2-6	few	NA	CASSPSAGGSGANVLTF
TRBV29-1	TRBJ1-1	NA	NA	CSVDTLTGTYTEAFF
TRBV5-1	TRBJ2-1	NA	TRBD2	CASSPATSGGGYNEQFF
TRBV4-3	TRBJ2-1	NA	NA	CASSQDVSSYNEQFF
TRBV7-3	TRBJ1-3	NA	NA	CASSHGGSGNTIYF
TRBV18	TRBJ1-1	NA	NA	CASSLRNTEAFF
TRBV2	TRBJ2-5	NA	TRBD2	CASSEVAGGGETQYF
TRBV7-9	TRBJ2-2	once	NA	CASSFAEGTGELFF
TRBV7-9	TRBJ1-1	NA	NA	CAPAGGVMNTEAFF
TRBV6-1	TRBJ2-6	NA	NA	CASSEAGRISGANVLTF
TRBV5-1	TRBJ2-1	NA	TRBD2	CASSLVSRRGSNNEQFF
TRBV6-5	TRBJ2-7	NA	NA	CASSYPGHHEQYF
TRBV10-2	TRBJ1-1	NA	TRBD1	CASSDPGQGGHTEAFF